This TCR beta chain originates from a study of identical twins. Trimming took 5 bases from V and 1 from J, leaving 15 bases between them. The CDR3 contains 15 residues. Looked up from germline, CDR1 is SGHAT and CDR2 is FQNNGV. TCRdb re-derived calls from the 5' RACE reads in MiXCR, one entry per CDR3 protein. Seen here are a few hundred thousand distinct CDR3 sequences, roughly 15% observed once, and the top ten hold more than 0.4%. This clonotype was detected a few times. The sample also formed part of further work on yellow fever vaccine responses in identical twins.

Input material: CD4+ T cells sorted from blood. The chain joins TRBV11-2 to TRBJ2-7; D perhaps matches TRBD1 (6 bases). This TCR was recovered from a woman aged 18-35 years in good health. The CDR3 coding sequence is TGTGCCAGCAGCCCCGGACAGACAACTTCCTACGAGCAGTACTTC. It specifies CASSPGQTTSYEQYF.